Listed below are T cell receptor beta chains from one sample, sequenced in a study of blood T cell repertoires in COVID-19. The protocol was immunoSEQ multiplex PCR, while the TCRdb copy is restricted to in-frame clones and leaves out a portion. The sample gives roughly 140,000 clones, 80% to 90% of which show up once; approximately 9.4% is in the top ten. The sequenced material came from peripheral blood. The receptors shown here come from a woman in her forties or fifties with acute or convalescent COVID-19. The CDR3 runs from the conserved cysteine through the conserved F or W. D genes are given only for firm matches. The listing skips clone size in some rows; elsewhere it reads once, few, many or a size class.

V gene	clone size	D gene	J gene	CDR3 DNA	CDR3 protein
TRBV3-1/TRBV3-2	-	-	TRBJ2-4	TGTGCCAGCAGCCAAGATCCCCTGGCCAAAAACATTCAGTACTTC	CASSQDPLAKNIQYF
TRBV5-1	few	-	TRBJ2-1	TGCGCCAGCAGCTTAAATTTCGGGTTAGACAATGAGCAGTTCTTC	CASSLNFGLDNEQFF
TRBV5-4	-	TRBD1	TRBJ1-2	TGTGCCAGCAGCTTGGGTCAGGGGGCGCGGAGCTATGGCTACACCTTC	CASSLGQGARSYGYTF
TRBV2	-	TRBD1	TRBJ2-2	TGTGCCAGCACCGGGACAGGGGTCGGGGAGCTGTTTTTT	CASTGTGVGELFF
TRBV7-3	-	TRBD2	TRBJ2-5	TGTGCCAGCAGCTTAGTTCCTTTAGCGGGAGTACAAGAGACCCAGTACTTC	CASSLVPLAGVQETQYF
TRBV2	once	TRBD1	TRBJ1-1	TGTGCCAGCACTACAGGGGGAGGTGAAGCTTTCTTT	CASTTGGGEAFF
TRBV28	-	-	TRBJ2-7	TGTGGACCCGGGACACCCTCCTACGAGCAGTACTTC	CGPGTPSYEQYF
TRBV6-6	few	TRBD1	TRBJ1-6	TGTGCCAGCAGTGGGACAGCTAATTCACCCCTCCACTTT	CASSGTANSPLHF
TRBV23-1	-	-	TRBJ2-1	TGCGCCAGCAGTCTCTCGACCCAACAGGGTATGGCCTACAATGAGCAGTTCTTC	CASSLSTQQGMAYNEQFF
TRBV10-2	-	-	TRBJ2-7	TGCGCCAGCAGTTCAAGGACTCAGGTCGTCGAGCAGTACTTC	CASSSRTQVVEQYF
TRBV27	once	-	TRBJ1-2	TGTGCCGGAGACAACTATGGCTACACCTTC	CAGDNYGYTF
TRBV5-4	-	TRBD1	TRBJ2-5	TGTGCCAGCAGCTTGGAATTCTGGGACAGCCAAGAGACCCAGTACTTC	CASSLEFWDSQETQYF
TRBV2	-	-	TRBJ2-2	TGTGCCAGCAGCGAACCAACAGGGACCGGGGAGCTGTTTTTT	CASSEPTGTGELFF
TRBV20-1	-	-	TRBJ1-2	TGCAGTGTAGGGGCCTATGGCTACACCTTC	CSVGAYGYTF
TRBV19	-	TRBD1	TRBJ2-6	TGTGCCAGTAGTATAAACAGGGGATCGGTTGGGGCCAACGTCCTGACTTTC	CASSINRGSVGANVLTF
TRBV7-9	-	TRBD1	TRBJ1-1	TGTGCCAGCAGCTCTCAGACAGGGGAAACTGAAGCTTTCTTT	CASSSQTGETEAFF
TRBV2	-	-	TRBJ1-1	TGTGCCAGCAGTGAACAACAGGGCTCGTGGGCTGAAGCTTTCTTT	CASSEQQGSWAEAFF
TRBV27	-	TRBD1	TRBJ2-2	TGTGCCAGCAGTTTGAGGGGGCAGAACACCGGGGAGCTGTTTTTT	CASSLRGQNTGELFF
TRBV7-2	once	-	TRBJ1-2	TGTGCCAGCAGCCCTCTCCCAAACCCACGGGATGGCTACACCTTC	CASSPLPNPRDGYTF
TRBV6-5	few	-	TRBJ2-7	TGTGCCAGCTCGTTATACGAGCAGTACTTC	CASSLYEQYF
TRBV4-3	-	-	TRBJ1-3	TGCGCCAGCAGCCAAGAACCTTCTATCCCTGGAAACACCATATATTTT	CASSQEPSIPGNTIYF
TRBV3-1/TRBV3-2	once	-	TRBJ1-1	TGTGCCAGCAGCCAGCTTCGGACCCGGGGGGCTGAAGCTTTCTTT	CASSQLRTRGAEAFF
TRBV10-1	once	-	TRBJ2-1	TGCGCCAGCAGCTTAACAGGCTACAATGAGCAGTTCTTC	CASSLTGYNEQFF
TRBV7-2	-	-	TRBJ1-3	TGTGCCAGCAGCTTAGAGAGCCTCGGGGGAAACACCATATATTTT	CASSLESLGGNTIYF
TRBV4-3	few	TRBD2	TRBJ2-7	TGCGCCAGCAGCCAAGGGGGAGCGGGAGGTCACGAGCAGTACTTC	CASSQGGAGGHEQYF
TRBV4-2	-	-	TRBJ2-7	TGTGCCAGCAGCCGAGGGCTCTCAGCGTCGGGGGAGCAGTACTTC	CASSRGLSASGEQYF
TRBV25-1	once	-	TRBJ1-2	TGTGCCAGCAGGAGACAGCCTCAGGATGGCTACACCTTC	CASRRQPQDGYTF
TRBV24-1	-	TRBD1	TRBJ2-2	TGTGCCACCAGTGCGGGGACAGGGGGTTCCGGGGAGCTGTTTTTT	CATSAGTGGSGELFF
TRBV5-1	-	TRBD1	TRBJ1-2	TGCGCCAGCAGCTTATCCGGGACAGGGGACTATGGCTACACCTTC	CASSLSGTGDYGYTF
TRBV9	-	-	TRBJ2-7	TGTGCCAGCAGCGTAGCTACAGTGAGCTCCTACGAGCAGTACTTC	CASSVATVSSYEQYF
TRBV2	-	TRBD1	TRBJ1-4	TGTGCCAGCAGCCGGGACAGAATGAATGAAAAACTGTTTTTT	CASSRDRMNEKLFF
TRBV21-1	few	-	TRBJ1-4	TGTGCCAGCAGCAAACCCCGGGACAGGTCTATGAGGGATGAAAAACTGTTTTTT	CASSKPRDRSMRDEKLFF
TRBV4-3	-	-	TRBJ2-2	TGCGCCAGCAGGAAAAGGGAGGCCACCGGGGAGCTGTTTTTT	CASRKREATGELFF
TRBV5-5	-	TRBD1	TRBJ1-2	TGTGCCAGCAGCCCGGGACAGGGCTTAAACAACTATGGCTACACCTTC	CASSPGQGLNNYGYTF
TRBV9	-	TRBD1	TRBJ1-3	TGTGCCAGCAGCGTCCCGGGACAGGGTCCTGGAAACACCATATATTTT	CASSVPGQGPGNTIYF
TRBV5-6	-	-	TRBJ2-1	TGTGCCAGCAGCCCGAACCGGCAGGGGAGTTACAATGAGCAGTTCTTC	CASSPNRQGSYNEQFF
TRBV7-2	once	TRBD1	TRBJ2-1	TGTGCCAGCAGCATATTACAGGGGGCCATTTACAATGAGCAGTTCTTC	CASSILQGAIYNEQFF
TRBV4-2	-	-	TRBJ1-6	TGTGCCAGCAGCCAAAACCAGGGTTCACCCCTCCACTTT	CASSQNQGSPLHF
TRBV2	-	-	TRBJ1-2	TGTGCCAGCAGTGGACAGAACTATGGCTACACCTTC	CASSGQNYGYTF
TRBV28	-	-	TRBJ1-2	TGTGCCAGCAGTTTTGGAGACAGATATAACTATGGCTACACCTTC	CASSFGDRYNYGYTF
TRBV5-5	-	-	TRBJ1-5	TGTGCCAGCACCGACAGAGAGGCCCCCAATCAGCCCCAGCATTTT	CASTDREAPNQPQHF
TRBV30	-	-	TRBJ2-7	TGTGCCTGGAGTGGCCGCCTAGGTTTAAGCGAGCAGTACTTC	CAWSGRLGLSEQYF
TRBV28	-	-	TRBJ1-5	TGTGCCAGCAGTTTTCCTGGACAGATCAATCAGCCCCAGCATTTT	CASSFPGQINQPQHF
TRBV18	-	TRBD1	TRBJ2-7	TGTGCCAGCTCACCATTAGGACAGGGGGGACTATACGAGCAGTACTTC	CASSPLGQGGLYEQYF
TRBV5-6	-	-	TRBJ1-6	TGTGCCAGCAGCTTAATCGAGACTAGGTATAATTCACCCCTCCACTTT	CASSLIETRYNSPLHF
TRBV20-1	-	-	TRBJ1-1	TGCAGTGCTAGTCAGGGATGGAACACTGAAGCTTTCTTT	CSASQGWNTEAFF
TRBV5-5	-	-	TRBJ1-4	TGTGCCAGCAGCTTGAGGGTGGACAGCCGTTCCTCCCGTGAAAAACTGTTTTTT	CASSLRVDSRSSREKLFF
TRBV6-5	once	TRBD1	TRBJ1-5	TGTGCCAGCAGATCTCGGGGACAGGGCAATCAGCCCCAGCATTTT	CASRSRGQGNQPQHF
TRBV28	-	-	TRBJ2-2	TGTGCCAGCAGTTTGGCTGGGGGCGGAACCGGGGAGCTGTTTTTT	CASSLAGGGTGELFF
TRBV15	-	TRBD1	TRBJ1-5	TGTGCCACCAGCGGACAGGGGGGGAATCAGCCCCAGCATTTT	CATSGQGGNQPQHF
TRBV18	-	-	TRBJ2-7	TGTGCCAGCTCACCACTCTCGCAGACCTACGAGCAGTACTTC	CASSPLSQTYEQYF
TRBV7-9	-	TRBD2	TRBJ2-1	TGTGCCAGCAGCTTAAGGCCCCTAGCGGGGGACAATGAGCAGTTCTTC	CASSLRPLAGDNEQFF
TRBV7-2	-	TRBD2	TRBJ2-7	TGTGCCAGCAGCTCGGGACTAGCGGGACCGGCAGACGAGCAGTACTTC	CASSSGLAGPADEQYF
TRBV7-3	-	TRBD1	TRBJ1-6	TGTGCCAGCAGCCCATCCCATGGACAGGGCGCTGGAAGCTCCTATAATTCACCCCTCCACTTT	CASSPSHGQGAGSSYNSPLHF
TRBV27	-	TRBD2	TRBJ2-5	TGTGCCAGCAGTTTATTTAAAGCGGGAGGGCCGGAGACCCAGTACTTC	CASSLFKAGGPETQYF
TRBV9	few	-	TRBJ1-6	TGTGCCAGCAGCGCGGACAGTGGTCCTTCACCCCTCCACTTT	CASSADSGPSPLHF
TRBV19	-	-	TRBJ1-5	TGTGCCAGTAGTATAGGCAGGCCAAGCAATCAGCCCCAGCATTTT	CASSIGRPSNQPQHF